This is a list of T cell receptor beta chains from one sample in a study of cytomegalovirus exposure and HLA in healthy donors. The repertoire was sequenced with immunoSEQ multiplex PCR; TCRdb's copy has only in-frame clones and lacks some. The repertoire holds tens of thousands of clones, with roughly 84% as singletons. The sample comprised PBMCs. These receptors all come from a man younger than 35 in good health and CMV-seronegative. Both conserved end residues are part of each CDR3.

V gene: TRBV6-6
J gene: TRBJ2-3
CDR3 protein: CASSLTSGIFTDTQYF

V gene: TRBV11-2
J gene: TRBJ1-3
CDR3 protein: CASSYTTWGPTSGNTIYF

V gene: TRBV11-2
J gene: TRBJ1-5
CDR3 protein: CASSRDRAGNQPQHF

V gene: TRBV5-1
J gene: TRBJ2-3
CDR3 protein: CASSLDPGPAGGTQYF

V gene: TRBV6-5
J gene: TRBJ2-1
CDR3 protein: CASSLRDSAYNEQFF

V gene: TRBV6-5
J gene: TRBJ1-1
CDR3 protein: CASTIARPGGSEAFF

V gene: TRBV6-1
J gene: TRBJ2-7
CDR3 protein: CASPGRGLGEQYF

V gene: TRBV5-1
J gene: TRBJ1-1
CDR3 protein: CASSLGRDKNTEAFF

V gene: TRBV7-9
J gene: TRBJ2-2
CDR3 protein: CASSLALRLAGANTGELFF

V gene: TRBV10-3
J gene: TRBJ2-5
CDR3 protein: CAISGQTQETQYF

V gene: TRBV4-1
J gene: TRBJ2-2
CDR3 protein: CASSQVPGWPGELFF

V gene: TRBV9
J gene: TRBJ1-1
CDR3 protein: CASSVDGQGITEAFF

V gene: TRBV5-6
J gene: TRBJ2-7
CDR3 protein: CASSPRGAGGPFFGQYF

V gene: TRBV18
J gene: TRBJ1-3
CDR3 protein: CASSPFSEGSGNTIYF

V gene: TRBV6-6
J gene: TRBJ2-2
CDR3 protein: CASTGLAGGYGELFF

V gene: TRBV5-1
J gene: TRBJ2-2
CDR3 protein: CASSLAGDKNTGELFF

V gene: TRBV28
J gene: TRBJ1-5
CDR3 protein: CSTLGGTYSNQPQHF